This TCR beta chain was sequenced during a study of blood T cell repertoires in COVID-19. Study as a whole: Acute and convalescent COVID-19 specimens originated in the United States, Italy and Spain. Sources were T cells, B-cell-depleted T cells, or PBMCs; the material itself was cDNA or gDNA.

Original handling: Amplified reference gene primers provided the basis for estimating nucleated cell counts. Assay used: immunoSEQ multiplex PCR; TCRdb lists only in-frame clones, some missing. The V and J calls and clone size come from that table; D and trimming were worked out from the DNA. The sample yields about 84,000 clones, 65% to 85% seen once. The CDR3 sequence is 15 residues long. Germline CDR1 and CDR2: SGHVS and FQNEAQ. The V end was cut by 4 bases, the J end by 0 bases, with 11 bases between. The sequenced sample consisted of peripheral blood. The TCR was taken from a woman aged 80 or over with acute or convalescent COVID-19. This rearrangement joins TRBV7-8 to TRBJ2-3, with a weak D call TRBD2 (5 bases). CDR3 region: CASSSAEDSTDTQYF. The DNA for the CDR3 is TGTGCCAGCAGCTCGGCGGAGGACAGCACAGATACGCAGTATTTT.